The TCR beta chain described here comes from a study of CD8+ T cells in alopecia areata. The study team obtained lesional scalp punch biopsies and peripheral blood from alopecia areata patients. Extracted RNA was reverse transcribed into cDNA, the sequencing template. Clones were sequenced by immunoSEQ multiplex PCR, and TCRdb holds only the in-frame ones, with some missing. The sample includes 9,500 to 15,000 clones, about 56% of them seen just once. The study's findings and limits: Higher clonality was seen in lesional scalp than in normal scalp, especially in alopecia totalis/universalis.

V was trimmed by 4 bases and J by 5 bases, leaving 18 bases between them. CDR1 and CDR2 from the germline V gene are SGDLS and YYNGEE. The CDR3 runs 15 residues. In its sample, this clone was seen a few times. What it recognizes is unknown. The material sequenced was skin. The chain uses TRBV9 and TRBJ1-1; the D gene is possibly TRBD1 (5 bases). This receptor was taken from a human donor with alopecia areata. CDR3 nucleotides: TGTGCCAGCAGCCCTTCGGGGGGGGGAGGTACTGAAGCTTTCTTT. It translates to CASSPSGGGGTEAFF.